This T cell receptor (beta chain) appears in the sequencing data of a study of beta chain features in type 1 diabetes. Points from the study as a whole: Researchers cautioned that cDNA sequencing could over-represent cells with high TCR expression.

Expressed TCRB transcripts were sequenced because the entire RNA isolate underwent reverse transcription. TCRdb's copy holds only in-frame clones and misses some; the assay was immunoSEQ multiplex PCR. The table records about 250,000 clones, roughly 13% of them present only once. CD45RO/CCR7/CD25/CD127/CD95/CD27 sorting isolated CD4+ naive, central memory, regulatory and stem cell-like memory cells. On this clone itself: What it binds is not known.

V lost 6 bases, J lost 5 bases, and 4 bases stayed unmatched. This CDR3 is built from 15 residues. Germline V CDR1 and CDR2: SGHAT, FQNNGV. This chain uses TRBV11-2 with TRBJ2-1; TRBD2 agrees at 13 bases. This TCR was sampled from a middle-aged woman in good health. What was sequenced was naive CD4+ T cells from blood. The CDR3 is CASRFGLAGDNEQFF. CDR3 bases: TGTGCCAGCAGATTCGGACTAGCGGGGGACAATGAGCAGTTCTTC.